Below are 16 T cell receptor beta chains sequenced from a single sample in a study of T cells in Graves' hyperthyroidism and ophthalmopathy. TCR beta CDR3 region amplification was performed from RNA transcripts. During a first-round RT-PCR of the TCR CDR3, the HTBI primer set was used. TCRdb independently ran MiXCR on the multiplex PCR reads; one entry per CDR3 protein. The sample holds approximately 400,000 distinct CDR3 sequences; approximately 18% are singletons and the top ten take over 35%. Sequenced material: blood. All receptors derive from a man aged 18-30 years with Graves' ophthalmopathy.

This clonotype came up many times. V is TRBV12-3 or TRBV12-4 and J is TRBJ2-5, with a tentative D call TRBD2 (6 bases). V dropped 7 bases and J dropped 2 bases, with 11 bases sitting between them. This CDR3 comprises 13 residues. CDR3 protein: CASTLGGQETQYF. In DNA, the CDR3 is TGTGCCAGCACCTTGGGGGGACAAGAGACCCAGTACTTC.

This clonotype was counted at least ten times. The chain carries TRBV11-2 and TRBJ2-7; 9 nucleotides line up with TRBD1. The germline V gene has CDR1 SGHAT and CDR2 FQNNGV. J gave up 0 bases and V 4 bases, and 7 bases lay outside the gene matches. The CDR3 has 16 residues. In nucleotides, the CDR3 is TGTGCCAGCAGCTCCACAGGGGGCTCTAGCTCCTACGAGCAGTACTTC. Translated: CASSSTGGSSSYEQYF.

At least ten counts were recorded for this clonotype. J is TRBJ2-1 and V is TRBV27; D is uncertain. Germline assignment: CDR1 MNHEY and CDR2 SMNVEV (reference sequence). This CDR3 is built from 16 residues. V gave up 5 bases and J gave up 3 bases, with 17 bases separating them. The CDR3 protein is CASSPSGDGRYNEQFF. As DNA, the CDR3 is TGTGCCAGCAGTCCTTCCGGTGATGGACGCTACAATGAGCAGTTCTTC.

This chain connects TRBV20-1 to TRBJ2-3; D is uncertain. Between the trimmed V and J ends, which lost 2 bases and 3 bases, there was a span of 9 bases. Germline CDR1 DFQATT, CDR2 SNEGSKA (reference sequence). CDR3 size: 13 residues. This CDR3 reads CSARSHQTDTQYF. CDR3 in DNA: TGCAGTGCTAGATCTCACCAGACAGATACGCAGTATTTT.

Ten or more counts support this clonotype. This rearrangement joins TRBV7-3 to TRBJ1-1, with 7 bases matching TRBD1. CDR3 length: 15 amino acids. Per the germline V gene, CDR1 is SGHTA and CDR2 is FQGTGA. Trimming took 1 base from V and 4 from J; bases not matched to a gene: 6. The CDR3 DNA is TGTGCCAGCAGCTTAATGGGACAGATGGGCACTGAAGCTTTCTTT. Translation: CASSLMGQMGTEAFF. The full variable domain, its missing parts supplied by reference TRBV7-3 and TRBJ1-1, is GAGVSQTPSNKVTEKGKYVELRCDPISGHTALYWYRQSLGQGPEFLIYFQGTGAADDSGLPNDRFFAVRPEGSVSTLKIQRTERGDSAVYLCASSLMGQMGTEAFFGQGTRLTVV.

This clonotype was counted between two and nine times. V and J are TRBV24-1 and TRBJ1-5; 7 positions agree with TRBD1. This CDR3 is built from 14 residues. Germline V gene lookup returns CDR1 KGHDR and CDR2 SFDVKD. V shed 4 bases, J shed 7 bases, and the junction held 6 bases outside the gene matches. The DNA for the CDR3 is TGTGCCACCAGTGACCCCGACAGGGTACAGCCCCAGCATTTT. Protein sequence: CATSDPDRVQPQHF.

In its sample, this clonotype was seen once. A much more abundant neighbour one base away suggests this may be a read error. This sequence joins TRBV12-3 or TRBV12-4 and TRBJ1-1, with D possibly TRBD1 on 5 matching bases. The CDR3 spans 13 residues. The CDR3 region is CASIRGPGTEAIF. CDR3 DNA: TGTGCCAGCATCCGGGGCCCAGGCACTGAAGCTATCTTT.

This clonotype was seen many times. The chain links TRBV13 to TRBJ1-4; 8 positions agree with TRBD1. The germline CDR1 and CDR2 sequences are PRHDT and FYEKMQ (reference sequence). V dropped 3 bases and J dropped 0; count of bases not matched to a gene: 9. The CDR3 consists of 18 residues. The CDR3 DNA reads as TGTGCCAGCAGCTTCGGGCGAGACAGGGGCGCAACTAATGAAAAACTGTTTTTT. Protein: CASSFGRDRGATNEKLFF.

This clonotype was counted only a few times. The chain combines TRBV3-1 with TRBJ2-7, with 9 bases lining up with TRBD2. The CDR3 is 14 residues long. Germline assignment: CDR1 LGHDT and CDR2 YNNKEL (reference sequence). V shed 4 bases and J 7 bases; nucleotides not matched to a gene: 8. In DNA form, the CDR3 reads TGTGCCAGCAGCCGGGGCGGGGGGGCCGAAGAGCAGTACTTC. Translation: CASSRGGGAEEQYF.

The rearrangement uses TRBV12-3 or TRBV12-4 and TRBJ2-1; D unresolved. CDR3 size: 13 residues. With 3 bases removed from V and 5 bases from J, the gap between germline ends came to 8 bases. This chain's CDR3 is CASSFGRHNEQFF. In DNA, the CDR3 is TGTGCCAGCAGTTTCGGCAGGCACAATGAGCAGTTCTTC.

Only a few counts were recorded for this clonotype. V and J are TRBV10-2 and TRBJ2-7; maybe TRBD2 (5 bases). Germline values: CDR1 WSHSY, CDR2 SAAADI. V was pared by 0 bases and J by 7 bases, with 7 bases between. The CDR3 totals 12 residues. Here the CDR3 DNA reads TGCGCCAGCAGTGAGTCCTCGGGAGAGCAGTACTTC. It codes for CASSESSGEQYF.

This clonotype came up many times. The chain carries TRBV28 and TRBJ2-7; D uncertain. The CDR3 totals 15 residues. Between the trimmed V and J ends, which lost 5 bases and 3 bases, there was a span of 17 bases. From germline, CDR1 is MDHEN and CDR2 SYDVKM. This CDR3 reads CASSPRAGGVYEQYF. CDR3 sequence (DNA): TGTGCCAGCAGTCCACGGGCAGGTGGGGTCTACGAGCAGTACTTC.

This clonotype has a count of ten or more. The gene calls are TRBV13 and TRBJ1-6; 7 bases match TRBD1. CDR3 length: 15 residues. V trimming: 5 bases; J trimming: 8 bases; junction bases outside the gene matches: 9. CDR1 is PRHDT, CDR2 FYEKMQ, per germline (reference sequence). As DNA, the CDR3 is TGTGCCAGCAGCGACACAGGGGCAAGGGATTCACCCCTCCACTTT. Translated, it gives CASSDTGARDSPLHF.

This clonotype was picked up a small number of times. The genes are TRBV27 and TRBJ1-5; D remains unclear. CDR1 and CDR2 (germline): MNHEY, SMNVEV (reference sequence). The CDR3 runs 16 residues. Trimming left V 6 bases short and J 4 bases short, with 19 bases between. The CDR3 region has the DNA TGTGCCAGCAGCTCGGACCCCCTCGGGCTTAATCAGCCCCAGCATTTT. As protein: CASSSDPLGLNQPQHF.

This clonotype came up many times. The CDR3 DNA sequence: TGTGCCACCATCACGGCAGATACGCAGTATTTT. Amino acid sequence: CATITADTQYF. The chain carries TRBV6-1 and TRBJ2-3; D unresolved. Germline CDR1 and CDR2: MNHNS and SASEGT. The CDR3 length is 11 residues. The V end lost 10 bases, the J end lost 4 bases, and 9 bases lay between the germline ends.

The sample holds a few counts of this clonotype. V and J are TRBV20-1 and TRBJ2-3, with D possibly TRBD2 on 6 matching bases. Trimming cost V 0 bases and J 2 bases, with 9 bases left between them. Germline-derived CDR1 and CDR2 are DFQATT and SNEGSKA (reference sequence). The CDR3 spans 14 residues. CDR3 residues: CSARDRGNTDTQYF. CDR3 coding DNA: TGCAGTGCTAGAGACCGGGGGAACACAGATACGCAGTATTTT.